The 17 T cell receptor beta chains presented below share a single source sample, sequenced in a study of cytomegalovirus exposure and HLA in healthy donors. 60 Vbeta and 13 Jbeta primers were used in PCR. Clones were read by immunoSEQ multiplex PCR, and TCRdb kept only the in-frame ones, dropping some. This table holds about 160,000 clones, more than 75% found once. Source material: PBMCs. These receptors originate from a girl aged 10 to 17 in good health and CMV-seropositive.

The CDR3 region is CASSHLGDRGDEQYF. In DNA, the CDR3 is TGTGCCAGCAGTCACCTAGGGGACAGGGGGGACGAGCAGTACTTC. The J gene is TRBJ2-7, the V gene TRBV6-5; 11 bases are shared with TRBD1. V lost 5 bases, J lost 5 bases, and 8 bases stayed unmatched. The CDR3 length is 15 residues. Per the germline V gene, CDR1 is MNHEY and CDR2 is SVGAGI.

The V gene is TRBV4-1, the J gene TRBJ1-2; 7 bases map to TRBD1. The CDR3 consists of 14 residues. The V gene end was trimmed by 3 bases and the J gene end by 7 bases; junction bases not matched to a gene: 8. Germline-derived CDR1 and CDR2 are MGHRA and YSYEKL. CDR3 DNA sequence: TGCGCCAGCAGCCAGGAACACAGGGGCTCTGGCTACACCTTC. It specifies CASSQEHRGSGYTF.

The chain joins TRBV7-9 to TRBJ1-1; 8 bases agree with TRBD1. The germline V gene has CDR1 SEHNR and CDR2 FQNEAQ (reference sequence). V trimming: 2 bases; J trimming: 4 bases; junction bases outside the gene matches: 3. The CDR3 contains 14 residues. The CDR3 here is CASSLQGASTEAFF. CDR3 coding DNA: TGTGCCAGCAGCTTACAGGGGGCGTCCACTGAAGCTTTCTTT. Based on the CDR3 plus reference TRBV7-9 and TRBJ1-1, the full variable domain is DTGVSQNPRHKITKRGQNVTFRCDPISEHNRLYWYRQTLGQGPEFLTYFQNEAQLEKSRLLSDRFSAERPKGSFSTLEIQRTEQGDSAMYLCASSLQGASTEAFFGQGTRLTVV.

The chain uses TRBV5-1 and TRBJ1-2; 8 bases are a match to TRBD1. Trimming took 4 bases from V and 4 from J; bases not matched to a gene: 12. The CDR3 length is 16 residues. Germline V CDR1 and CDR2: SGHRS, YFSETQ. CDR3 bases: TGCGCCAGCAGCCCGCAGGGACAGGCTTTCCCCTATGGCTACACCTTC. Encoded protein: CASSPQGQAFPYGYTF.

This chain uses TRBV29-1 with TRBJ1-2; no reliable D call. The CDR3 has 13 amino acids. Germline-derived CDR1 and CDR2 are SQVTM and ANQGSEA. Trimming shortened V by 1 base and J by 0 bases, and 6 bases separated the two germline ends. CDR3 sequence: CSVEAGANYGYTF. The CDR3 DNA sequence: TGCAGCGTTGAAGCCGGGGCTAACTATGGCTACACCTTC.

This clone was counted many times. V usage is TRBV29-1 and J usage is TRBJ2-1; 8 bases match TRBD1. There are 16 residues in the CDR3. In germline, CDR1 is SQVTM, CDR2 ANQGSEA. V was clipped by 2 bases and J by 3 bases; unmatched bases: 9. The CDR3 protein is CSVELGQGVGYNEQFF. The CDR3, as DNA: TGCAGCGTTGAACTCGGACAGGGAGTGGGCTACAATGAGCAGTTCTTC.

This clone showed up just once. This chain joins TRBV2 and TRBJ2-2; 7 bases match TRBD1. Germline V lookup: CDR1 SNHLY, CDR2 FYNNEI. The junction had 7 bases not matched to a gene; V was cut back by 2 bases and J by 4 bases. There are 16 residues in the CDR3. Here the CDR3 DNA reads TGTGCCAGCAGTGAAACTGGACAGGAGAGCACCGGGGAGCTGTTTTTT. This sequence encodes CASSETGQESTGELFF.

The chain's CDR3 is CASSPRRGNQPQHF. The CDR3 nucleotides are TGTGCCAGCAGTCCCCGCCGGGGCAATCAGCCCCAGCATTTT. The genes are TRBV28 and TRBJ1-5; no definite D call. With 5 bases removed from V and 2 bases from J, the gap between germline ends came to 10 bases. CDR3 size: 14 residues. From germline, CDR1 is MDHEN and CDR2 SYDVKM.

This clone was recorded once. The germline gene is not matched at one end of the junction; a read error may be the cause. The sample contains more than one DNA sequence encoding this CDR3. The genes are TRBV29-1 and TRBJ1-1; D uncertain. Germline CDR1 reads SQVTM; CDR2 reads ANQGSEA. The CDR3 loop spans 14 amino acids. The CDR3 nucleotides read TGCAGCGCTATCGAAGGACTGATGAACACTGAGGCTTTCTTT. Protein sequence: CSAIEGLMNTEAFF.

In this sample, this clone turned up a few times. This chain joins TRBV10-3 and TRBJ1-2, with unresolved D. This CDR3 has 16 residues. The V gene's germline CDR1 is ENHRY and CDR2 SYGVKD. The V end was cut by 8 bases, the J end by 7 bases, with 26 bases between. As DNA, the CDR3 is TGTGCCATCTCGGTCTCCCCGCCAAGTTCGGGAAGTGGCTACACCTTC. Protein sequence: CAISVSPPSSGSGYTF.

The chain links TRBV19 to TRBJ2-2, with TRBD1 identical over 7 bases. The CDR3 consists of 15 residues. Germline assignment: CDR1 LNHDA and CDR2 SQIVND (reference sequence). With V trimmed by 4 bases and J by 0 bases, 2 bases remained unmatched. CDR3 DNA sequence: TGTGCCAGTAGTACTGGGACAGCGAACACCGGGGAGCTGTTTTTT. Protein product: CASSTGTANTGELFF.

As for this clone: Additional DNA sequences in this sample encode the identical CDR3. The rearrangement joins TRBV9 to TRBJ1-1; D is uncertain. The CDR3 is 14 residues long. The V and J ends lost 0 bases and 0 bases respectively, with 6 bases between them. CDR1 is SGDLS, CDR2 YYNGEE, per germline. CDR3 protein: CASSVAAMNTEAFF. Here the CDR3 DNA reads TGTGCCAGCAGCGTAGCCGCTATGAACACTGAAGCTTTCTTT.

The rearrangement links TRBV25-1 to TRBJ2-1, with 8 nucleotides matching TRBD2. CDR1 is MGHDK and CDR2 is SYGVNS in the germline V gene. J was trimmed by 5 bases and V by 3 bases; bases with no gene match: 9. CDR3 length: 16 residues. The CDR3 DNA sequence: TGTGCCAGCAGTGAGCGGCGGGAGGCCTCTGACAATGAGCAGTTCTTC. It specifies CASSERREASDNEQFF. The whole variable domain, remainder taken from reference TRBV25-1 and TRBJ2-1, is EADIYQTPRYLVIGTGKKITLECSQTMGHDKMYWYQQDPGMELHLIHYSYGVNSTEKGDLSSESTVSRIRTEHFPLTLESARPSHTSQYLCASSERREASDNEQFFGPGTRLTVL.

This clone was found once. The V call is TRBV7-9, the J call TRBJ1-1; weak D call: TRBD1 (5 bases). CDR1 and CDR2 from the germline V gene are SEHNR and FQNEAQ (reference sequence). CDR3 length: 17 residues. Trimming removed 5 bases at V and 0 bases at J, with 19 bases between. CDR3 nucleotides: TGTGCCAGCAGCCCAGGACTAATCCAGGGCTTGAACACTGAAGCTTTCTTT. It is translated as CASSPGLIQGLNTEAFF.

The chain is built from TRBV19 and TRBJ2-6; 9 nucleotides agree with TRBD1. The CDR3 totals 18 residues. Germline V lookup: CDR1 LNHDA, CDR2 SQIVND (reference sequence). The V gene end was trimmed by 7 bases and the J gene end by 0 bases; junction bases not matched to a gene: 10. CDR3: CASTPGGTGSSGANVLTF. CDR3 nucleotides: TGTGCCAGTACCCCAGGGGGGACAGGGTCCTCTGGGGCCAACGTCCTGACTTTC.

The chain recombines TRBV5-1 with TRBJ2-1; a weak D match, TRBD1 (5 bases). Germline V gene data show CDR1 as SGHRS and CDR2 as YFSETQ. This CDR3 region has 15 residues. V lost 1 base to trimming and J lost 2 bases, with 10 bases between them. The CDR3 spells CASSLFQGTYNEQFF. The DNA of the CDR3 is TGCGCCAGCAGCTTGTTTCAGGGAACCTACAATGAGCAGTTCTTC.

The rearrangement uses TRBV7-2 and TRBJ1-1; D call uncertain. Trimming removed 2 bases at V and 8 bases at J, with 12 bases between. The CDR3 has 13 amino acids. Germline CDR1 SGHTA, CDR2 FQGNSA. The CDR3 here is CASSLIASTEAFF. The CDR3 region has the DNA TGTGCCAGCAGCTTAATTGCCTCGACAGAAGCTTTCTTT.